Each of the 10 T cell receptor beta chains below was sequenced from the same sample in a study of blood T cell repertoires in COVID-19. Sequencing was performed with immunoSEQ multiplex PCR; in TCRdb, only in-frame clones are kept and a portion is missing. The table includes over 200,000 clones, 75% to 90% detected once. Input material: PBMCs or T cells enriched from blood (not recorded which). Receptors originate from a man aged 35 to 55 who had recovered from COVID-19.

The chain recombines TRBV13 with TRBJ2-5; 13 nucleotides match TRBD2. CDR1 PRHDT and CDR2 FYEKMQ come from the germline V gene (reference sequence). The CDR3 consists of 18 residues. Trimming at V came to 4 bases and at J to 3 bases, leaving 11 bases not matched to a gene. CDR3 in DNA: TGTGCCAGCAGCTGGTTAATAGGACTAGCGGGAGTCAAAGAGACCCAGTACTTC. Its protein product is CASSWLIGLAGVKETQYF.

V and J are TRBV19 and TRBJ1-2, with D possibly being TRBD1 (5 bases). Germline CDR1 reads LNHDA; CDR2 reads SQIVND (reference sequence). V was pared by 5 bases and J by 4 bases, with 14 bases between. This CDR3 contains 14 residues. Here the CDR3 reads CASSSSQGGYGYTF. The CDR3 DNA is TGTGCCAGTAGTTCGTCCCAGGGTGGCTATGGCTACACCTTC.

The chain couples TRBV9 to TRBJ1-2; the D is unclear. V gave up 0 bases and J gave up 2 bases, with 11 bases separating them. The CDR3 spans 15 residues. The germline gives CDR1 SGDLS, CDR2 YYNGEE. The chain's CDR3 is CASSVDRTGNYGYTF. The CDR3 DNA sequence: TGTGCCAGCAGCGTAGATAGAACGGGGAACTATGGCTACACCTTC.

The chain has TRBV3-1 (or the pseudogene TRBV3-2) and TRBJ1-4; 7 nucleotides agree with TRBD1. CDR1 LGHDT and CDR2 YNNKEL come from the germline V gene (reference sequence). The CDR3 is 17 amino acids. J gave up 0 bases and V 1 base, and 5 bases lay outside the gene matches. In nucleotides, the CDR3 is TGTGCCAGCAGCCAAGGCCAGAGGGGGCCAACTAATGAAAAACTGTTTTTT. It specifies CASSQGQRGPTNEKLFF.

The gene calls are TRBV4-3 and TRBJ1-5; D is uncertain. V lost 1 base, J lost 3 bases, and 7 bases lay in between. The CDR3 is 14 amino acids. Germline V gives CDR1 LGHNA, CDR2 YSLEER. The CDR3 coding sequence is TGCGCCAGCAGCCAAGCTCTCTCCAATCAGCCCCAGCATTTT. Residues: CASSQALSNQPQHF.

This clone was observed a single time. Here the CDR3 DNA reads TGTGCCAGCAGCGTTGGGAGCGGACAGGGTGGAAACACCATATATTTT. Protein: CASSVGSGQGGNTIYF. V is TRBV9 and J is TRBJ1-3, with 8 bases matching TRBD1. The V segment lost 2 bases and the J segment 3 bases; nucleotides outside the gene matches: 7. This CDR3 comprises 16 residues. Germline loops: CDR1 SGDLS, CDR2 YYNGEE.

This clone was counted between two and nine times. V and J are TRBV7-9 and TRBJ1-4, with TRBD1 identical over 7 bases. This CDR3 spans 14 amino acids. Germline-derived CDR1 and CDR2 are SEHNR and FQNEAQ (reference sequence). V gave up 8 bases and J gave up 4 bases; unmatched junction bases: 7. CDR3: CASRKTGINEKLFF. CDR3 nucleotide sequence: TGTGCCAGCCGTAAGACAGGGATTAATGAAAAACTGTTTTTT.

V gene TRBV6-5 combines with J gene TRBJ2-1; 7 nucleotides align to TRBD1. This CDR3 has 12 amino acids. With V trimmed by 5 bases and J by 8 bases, 3 bases remained unmatched. From germline, CDR1 is MNHEY and CDR2 SVGAGI. The chain's CDR3 is CASSRQGDEQFF. The CDR3 DNA is TGTGCCAGCAGTCGACAGGGAGATGAGCAGTTCTTC.

This clone has a single count. J is TRBJ2-5 and V is TRBV27; 7 bases line up with TRBD2. The CDR3 is 14 residues long. The junction had 4 bases not matched to a gene; V was cut back by 6 bases and J by 0 bases. CDR1 MNHEY and CDR2 SMNVEV come from the germline V gene (reference sequence). The CDR3 sequence: CASRAGLYQETQYF. CDR3 coding DNA: TGTGCCAGCAGGGCGGGACTATACCAAGAGACCCAGTACTTC.

This clone was seen only once. The chain employs TRBV7-2 and TRBJ2-3, with 14 bases lining up with TRBD2. The V segment lost 5 bases and the J segment 2 bases; nucleotides outside the gene matches: 6. Germline V CDR1 and CDR2: SGHTA, FQGNSA. The CDR3 covers 17 residues. In nucleotides, the CDR3 is TGTGCCAGCAGCCCAAGACTAGCGGGGGGGCTCACAGATACGCAGTATTTT. The encoded protein is CASSPRLAGGLTDTQYF.